Following are 19 T cell receptor beta chains from one sample sequenced in a study of CD8+ T cells in alopecia areata. Extracted RNA was reverse transcribed into cDNA, the sequencing template. Assay: immunoSEQ multiplex PCR; the TCRdb copy retains only in-frame clones and omits some. The sample includes around 250,000 clones, approximately 61% of them seen just once. The sample was CD4+ T cells sorted from blood, taken at week 0. Receptor source: a human donor with alopecia areata.

The chain links TRBV5-1 to TRBJ1-2; D unclear. The CDR3 is 15 amino acids. Trimming shortened V by 3 bases and J by 1 base, and 13 bases separated the two germline ends. Germline V gene lookup returns CDR1 SGHRS and CDR2 YFSETQ. The CDR3 DNA follows: TGCGCCAGCAGCTCCACGGGCCAGAGTAACTATGGCTACACCTTC. Its protein product is CASSSTGQSNYGYTF.

The chain links TRBV11-3 to TRBJ2-1, with D maybe TRBD2 (5 bases). The V gene lost 5 bases and the J gene lost 6 bases, with 14 bases spanning the gap. Germline lookup yields CDR1 SGHNT and CDR2 YENEEA. This CDR3 contains 14 residues. The CDR3 region is CASSQSGSLNEQFF. CDR3 bases: TGTGCCAGCAGCCAATCGGGGTCCCTCAATGAGCAGTTCTTC.

In regard to this clone: An end of the junction differs from the germline gene, which may be a read error. The rearrangement links TRBV7-7 to TRBJ2-7; 12 nucleotides align to TRBD1. From germline, CDR1 is SSHAT and CDR2 FNYEAQ (reference sequence). This CDR3 has 16 amino acids. The CDR3 protein is CASSLGPGTGGAEQYF. The CDR3 region has the DNA TGTGCTAGCAGCTTAGGTCCCGGGACAGGGGGCGCCGAGCAGTACTTC.

For this clone: Germline is not matched at one junction end, which may reflect a read error. The rearrangement joins TRBV30 to TRBJ1-2; TRBD1 matches 7 bases. The CDR3 covers 13 residues. Germline loops: CDR1 GTSNPN, CDR2 SVGIG (reference sequence). CDR3 sequence reads: CAWTRDRTYSYTF. The CDR3 bases are TGTGCCTGGACCCGGGACAGAACCTATAGCTACACCTTC.

The chain combines TRBV9 with TRBJ1-1; D might be TRBD1 (5 bases). This CDR3 region has 13 residues. Germline loops: CDR1 SGDLS, CDR2 YYNGEE. Trimming took 4 bases from V and 1 from J, leaving 8 bases between them. The CDR3 region is CASSRGPNTEAFF. As DNA, the CDR3 is TGTGCCAGCAGCAGGGGCCCGAACACTGAAGCTTTCTTT.

The genes are TRBV27 and TRBJ1-6, with D uncertain. This CDR3 spans 15 amino acids. Looked up from germline, CDR1 is MNHEY and CDR2 is SMNVEV (reference sequence). V lost 6 bases and J lost 0, with 9 bases in between. The CDR3 protein is CASRGLSSYNSPLHF. The CDR3 bases are TGTGCCAGCAGGGGCCTAAGCTCCTATAATTCACCCCTCCACTTT.

The chain has TRBV30 and TRBJ2-7; no reliable D call. Trimming took 0 bases from V and 6 from J, leaving 12 bases between them. This CDR3 is built from 13 residues. CDR1 GTSNPN and CDR2 SVGIG come from the germline V gene (reference sequence). The CDR3 region is CAWSVVRYAEQYF. For the CDR3, the DNA is TGTGCCTGGAGTGTAGTTCGGTATGCCGAGCAGTACTTC.

This rearrangement joins TRBV29-1 to TRBJ1-2, with D possibly being TRBD1 (5 bases). The CDR3 has 13 residues. V lost 6 bases and J lost 4, with 15 bases in between. Germline-derived CDR1 and CDR2 are SQVTM and ANQGSEA. The CDR3 region is CSVGQGRGYGYTF. CDR3 nucleotide sequence: TGCAGCGTGGGGCAAGGAAGGGGCTATGGCTACACCTTC.

This clone has just one count. The genes are TRBV5-1 and TRBJ2-1; maybe TRBD1 (6 bases). This CDR3 has 15 amino acids. Trimming removed 0 bases at V and 5 bases at J, with 12 bases between. The V gene's germline CDR1 is SGHRS and CDR2 YFSETQ. The CDR3 loop is CASSLDRVVNNEQFF. CDR3 DNA sequence: TGCGCCAGCAGCTTGGACAGGGTGGTAAACAATGAGCAGTTCTTC. The full variable domain, completed using reference TRBV5-1 and TRBJ2-1, is KAGVTQTPRYLIKTRGQQVTLSCSPISGHRSVSWYQQTPGQGLQFLFEYFSETQRNKGNFPGRFSGRQFSNSRSEMNVSTLELGDSALYLCASSLDRVVNNEQFFGPGTRLTVL.

The chain links TRBV29-1 to TRBJ1-5; maybe TRBD1 (5 bases). V shed 6 bases and J shed 2 bases, with 11 bases lying between them. CDR1 and CDR2 from the germline V gene are SQVTM and ANQGSEA. CDR3 length: 13 residues. The CDR3 loop is CSVPGGGNQPQHF. The DNA for the CDR3 is TGCAGCGTCCCCGGGGGGGGCAATCAGCCCCAGCATTTT.

The chain recombines TRBV18 with TRBJ2-7; the D is unclear. This CDR3 contains 13 residues. The V gene's germline CDR1 is KGHSH and CDR2 LQKENI. V lost 5 bases, J lost 0 bases, and 8 bases lay in between. The CDR3 sequence: CASSLGSSYEQYF. The DNA for the CDR3 is TGTGCCAGCTCATTGGGAAGCTCCTACGAGCAGTACTTC.

The chain employs TRBV4-2 and TRBJ1-4; 7 bases are shared with TRBD1. The ends lost 4 bases at V and 2 bases at J; junction bases unmatched: 10. The CDR3 sequence is 17 residues long. Per the germline V gene, CDR1 is LGHNA and CDR2 is YNFKEQ. This CDR3 reads CASSLSPSGQTNEKLFF. The CDR3 nucleotides read TGTGCCAGCAGCCTATCGCCCTCGGGACAGACTAATGAAAAACTGTTTTTT.

The CDR3 here is CASSSYTGGPPTQYF. CDR3 sequence (DNA): TGTGCCAGCAGTTCATATACGGGGGGTCCTCCTACGCAGTATTTT. J is TRBJ2-3 and V is TRBV5-4, with 7 bases fitting TRBD2. This CDR3 contains 15 residues. Per germline, CDR1 SGHNT and CDR2 YYREEE (reference sequence). V was pared by 5 bases and J by 8 bases, with 14 bases of the junction left unmatched.

On this clone itself: Other nucleotide sequences from this sample produce the same CDR3. V and J are TRBV4-1 and TRBJ1-5; the match to TRBD1 covers 7 bases. Per germline, CDR1 MGHRA and CDR2 YSYEKL. This CDR3 comprises 18 residues. V dropped 0 bases and J dropped 1; count of bases not matched to a gene: 9. DNA for the CDR3: TGCGCCAGCAGCCAAGAGGGTCCAGGGGGAGGAAGCAATCAGCCCCAGCATTTT. This encodes CASSQEGPGGGSNQPQHF.

The genes are TRBV29-1 and TRBJ2-3; tentatively, D is TRBD2 (5 bases). V was clipped by 4 bases and J by 4 bases, with 9 bases between them. Germline V gene sequence: CDR1 SQVTM, CDR2 ANQGSEA. There are 12 residues in the CDR3. The CDR3 reads CSVVAAADTQYF. CDR3 bases: TGCAGCGTTGTGGCAGCGGCAGATACGCAGTATTTT.

Worth noting for this clone: Other DNA sequences of this sample code for an identical CDR3. The chain combines TRBV2 with TRBJ2-5, with no clear D. The length of the CDR3 is 11 residues. Trimming left V 6 bases short and J 2 bases short, with 4 bases between. The V gene's germline CDR1 is SNHLY and CDR2 FYNNEI. CDR3 in DNA: TGTGCCAGCAGCGAACAAGAGACCCAGTACTTC. Translated, it gives CASSEQETQYF.

V and J are TRBV7-2 and TRBJ1-2; D gene unclear. The CDR3 contains 13 residues. Germline lookup yields CDR1 SGHTA and CDR2 FQGNSA. Trimming removed 5 bases at V and 8 bases at J, with 15 bases between. CDR3 sequence reads: CASSPSGPTGYTF. In DNA, the CDR3 is TGTGCCAGCAGCCCCAGTGGTCCAACCGGCTACACCTTC.

This chain joins TRBV29-1 and TRBJ1-2; 9 bases map to TRBD1. After removal of 0 bases from V and 4 bases from J, the junction contained 6 bases not matched to a gene. The CDR3 length is 15 residues. Germline-derived CDR1 and CDR2 are SQVTM and ANQGSEA. The CDR3 DNA is TGCAGCGTTGAAGAGAAACAGGGGGCAGGCTATGGCTACACCTTC. Its protein product is CSVEEKQGAGYGYTF.

V is TRBV18 and J is TRBJ1-5; TRBD1 might be the D (5 bases). This CDR3 region has 16 residues. CDR1 is KGHSH and CDR2 is LQKENI in the germline V gene. Trimming left V 3 bases short and J 3 bases short, with 15 bases between. The CDR3 DNA sequence: TGTGCCAGCTCACCTCCATTGGTAGGGGCCAATCAGCCCCAGCATTTT. Protein product: CASSPPLVGANQPQHF.